This paragraph covers one TCR beta chain sequence. The sample belongs to a study of OX40 agonist ivuxolimab in advanced cancers. Study-level background: Age averaged about 60 years (range roughly 23 to 90), and approximately 80% were male.

Data came from immunoSEQ multiplex PCR; TCRdb stores just in-frame clones and leaves some out. The sample holds fewer than 200,000 clones, around 94% seen once. The starting material was CD4+ or CD8+ T cells sorted from blood, obtained in a trial of the OX40 agonist ivuxolimab. This TCR came from an adult with an advanced solid tumor such as melanoma, head and neck, liver or kidney cancer.

The CDR3 bases are TGTGCCAGCAAAGGGGGCGAGAACACTGAAGCTTTCTTT. Encoded protein: CASKGGENTEAFF. J is TRBJ1-1 and V is TRBV6-6; TRBD1 agrees at 7 bases. Germline-derived CDR1 and CDR2 are MNHNY and SVGAGI (reference sequence). V shed 7 bases, J shed 1 base, and the junction held 3 bases outside the gene matches. The CDR3 sequence is 13 residues long.